The next 30 T cell receptor beta chains were all read from a single sample in a study of glioma-infiltrating T cells. The iRepertoire nested amplicon-rescue multiplex PCR amplified TCR alpha and beta CDR3s from RNA. Each CDR3 protein gets one entry after TCRdb re-called the multiplex PCR reads with MiXCR. Of more than 95,000 distinct CDR3 sequences listed, about 28% are singletons. The specimen sequenced was glioma tissue, nonneoplastic brain tissue, or PBMCs (not recorded which). All receptors derive from a human donor with low-grade glioma or glioblastoma, undergoing nonglioma brain surgery, or in good health (not recorded which).

The J gene is TRBJ1-1, the V gene TRBV28; TRBD1 matches at 7 bases. Germline CDR1 and CDR2: MDHEN and SYDVKM. With 4 bases clipped from V and 6 bases from J, the junction kept 11 bases outside the gene matches. The CDR3 runs 15 residues. CDR3 bases: TGTGCCAGCAGTTCCCTCGGGACAGTCGCCCCTGAAGCTTTCTTT. This sequence encodes CASSSLGTVAPEAFF.

This clonotype appeared many times. V gene TRBV20-1 combines with J gene TRBJ2-5, with 9 bases lining up with TRBD1. CDR3 length: 14 amino acids. Germline V gene lookup returns CDR1 DFQATT and CDR2 SNEGSKA (reference sequence). The V and J ends lost 6 bases and 2 bases, in that order; junction bases with no gene match: 7. The CDR3 region is CSATGTGNQETQYF. CDR3 sequence (DNA): TGCAGTGCAACCGGGACAGGGAATCAAGAGACCCAGTACTTC.

This clonotype was detected many times. The rearrangement links TRBV6-1 to TRBJ2-3, with 11 bases lining up with TRBD2. Per the germline V gene, CDR1 is MNHNS and CDR2 is SASEGT. J gave up 2 bases and V 6 bases, and 7 bases lay outside the gene matches. CDR3 size: 16 residues. The CDR3 bases are TGTGCCAGCAGACCTATAGCGGGGGGGATCACAGATACGCAGTATTTT. This gives the protein CASRPIAGGITDTQYF.

A remark on this clonotype: Being one base from a much bigger clone, this may be a read error. The chain joins TRBV24-1 to TRBJ2-1, with 7 bases matching TRBD1. Per the germline V gene, CDR1 is KGHDR and CDR2 is SFDVKD. This CDR3 spans 14 amino acids. V shed 8 bases and J 8 bases; nucleotides not matched to a gene: 11. The DNA for the CDR3 is TGTGCCACCAAATCCGGGACAGAGGTAGATGAGCAGTTCTTC. Protein product: CATKSGTEVDEQFF.

In the case of this clonotype: Just one base apart from a much larger clone, this may be a read error. The rearrangement links TRBV7-2 to TRBJ2-5, with a tentative D call TRBD1 (6 bases). Per the germline V gene, CDR1 is SGHTA and CDR2 is FQGNSA. CDR3 length: 14 amino acids. V dropped 7 bases and J dropped 1 base, with 13 bases sitting between them. CDR3 nucleotides: TGTGCCAGCAAGCTGGGGGCAATCCAAGAGACCCAGTACTTC. Its translation: CASKLGAIQETQYF. The entire variable domain, with the rest obtained from reference TRBV7-2 and TRBJ2-5, is as follows: GAGVSQSPSNKVTEKGKDVELRCDPISGHTALYWYRQSLGQGLEFLIYFQGNSAPDKSGLPSDRFSAERTGGSVSTLTIQRTQQEDSAVYLCASKLGAIQETQYFGPGTRLLVL.

This clonotype has a handful of counts. The genes are TRBV19 and TRBJ1-5; no clear D. The CDR3 runs to 13 residues. Germline V gene sequence: CDR1 LNHDA, CDR2 SQIVND (reference sequence). Trimming shortened V by 5 bases and J by 6 bases, and 11 bases separated the two germline ends. Here the CDR3 reads CASSPGVSQPQHF. Here the CDR3 DNA reads TGTGCCAGTAGTCCCGGGGTGAGTCAGCCCCAGCATTTT. Full variable domain (outside the CDR3, taken from reference TRBV19 and TRBJ1-5): DGGITQSPKYLFRKEGQNVTLSCEQNLNHDAMYWYRQDPGQGLRLIYYSQIVNDFQKGDIAEGYSVSREKKESFPLTVTSAQKNPTAFYLCASSPGVSQPQHFGDGTRLSIL.

About this clonotype itself: A much larger clone differs by one base, so this may be a read error. V usage is TRBV19 and J usage is TRBJ1-6, with a tentative D call TRBD1 (5 bases). Germline V lookup: CDR1 LNHDA, CDR2 SQIVND (reference sequence). V was cut by 6 bases and J by 14 bases, with 20 bases left in between. The CDR3 extends over 14 amino acids. The CDR3 protein is CASRSGPEMPSLHF. CDR3 DNA: TGTGCCAGTAGGTCGGGACCGGAGATGCCATCCCTCCACTTT.

This clonotype was seen repeatedly, ten times or more. The rearrangement links TRBV7-2 to TRBJ2-7, with D possibly being TRBD2 (6 bases). The germline CDR1 and CDR2 sequences are SGHTA and FQGNSA. This CDR3 is 13 amino acids long. V dropped 2 bases and J dropped 5 bases, with 10 bases sitting between them. This CDR3 is CASSLMEGHEQYF. In DNA, the CDR3 is TGTGCCAGCAGCTTAATGGAGGGGCACGAGCAGTACTTC.

As concerns this clonotype: A much larger clone sits a single nucleotide away, making a read error possible. The CDR3 loop reads CSVVLIAKNIQHF. In DNA form, the CDR3 reads TGCAGTGTGGTTCTCATAGCCAAAAACATTCAGCACTTC. The chain combines TRBV20-1 with TRBJ2-4, with no clear D. The CDR3 is 13 residues long. Germline values: CDR1 DFQATT, CDR2 SNEGSKA (reference sequence).

This chain joins TRBV2 and TRBJ2-7; D may match TRBD1 or TRBD2 (5 bases each). Trimming pared 7 bases from V and 3 bases from J, leaving 13 bases between. Germline V gene sequence: CDR1 SNHLY, CDR2 FYNNEI. The CDR3 totals 13 residues. CDR3 bases: TGTGCCAGCATGGACGGGACCCTCTACGAGCAGTACTTC. Translation: CASMDGTLYEQYF.

The rearrangement links TRBV12-3 or TRBV12-4 to TRBJ1-2; D remains unclear. Trimming took off 0 bases at V and 9 bases at J, with 5 bases between the two ends. CDR3 length equals 11 residues. The CDR3 spells CASSLALRYTF. The CDR3 nucleotides read TGTGCCAGCAGTTTAGCGTTGCGCTACACCTTC.

This clonotype was seen a few times. The J gene is TRBJ1-5, the V gene TRBV4-3; D ambiguous. This CDR3 is built from 15 residues. Trimming stripped 4 bases from V and 4 bases from J, with 14 bases between. The germline V gene encodes CDR1 LGHNA and CDR2 YSLEER. The chain's CDR3 is CASSPLFGGNQPQHF. CDR3 nucleotides: TGCGCCAGCAGCCCCCTTTTCGGCGGGAATCAGCCCCAGCATTTT.

Of note for this clonotype: One base away lies a much larger clone, so this may be a sequencing read error. V usage is TRBV3-1 and J usage is TRBJ1-2, with TRBD1 matching over 7 bases. Germline V CDR1 and CDR2: LGHDT, YNNKEL (reference sequence). CDR3 length: 13 amino acids. CDR3 sequence reads: CASRQGQVYGYTF. In DNA, the CDR3 is TGTGCCAGCAGACAAGGACAGGTTTATGGCTACACCTTC.

This clonotype was recorded a few times. The chain links TRBV7-6 to TRBJ2-3; TRBD2 might be the D (7 bases). The germline V and J ends were trimmed by 10 bases and 4 bases, with 15 bases remaining between them. The CDR3 extends over 13 amino acids. Germline assignment: CDR1 SGHVS and CDR2 FNYEAQ. The DNA of the CDR3 is TGTGCCATCCGGAGGGGGGGCGCAGATACGCAGTATTTT. Translation: CAIRRGGADTQYF.

This clonotype was seen many times. The junction differs from germline at one of its ends, possibly a read error. V usage is TRBV6-2 or TRBV6-3 and J usage is TRBJ1-2, with D maybe TRBD1 (5 bases). The CDR3 spans 11 residues. Germline CDR1 is MNHEY and CDR2 is SVGEGT. This CDR3 is CASSFLRDVDF. DNA for the CDR3: TGTGCCAGCAGTTTCCTCCGGGACGTTGACTTC.

This clonotype was picked up a small number of times. The chain combines TRBV19 with TRBJ2-5, with D perhaps being TRBD1 or TRBD2 (6 bases each). Trimming pared 7 bases from V and 3 bases from J, leaving 21 bases between. The CDR3 contains 16 residues. Looked up from germline, CDR1 is LNHDA and CDR2 is SQIVND (reference sequence). CDR3 region: CASTEGGRAKKETQYF. The CDR3 coding sequence is TGTGCCAGTACTGAGGGGGGCAGGGCAAAGAAAGAGACCCAGTACTTC.

This clonotype was counted many times. The CDR3 sequence is CASIHADTQYF. The CDR3, as DNA: TGTGCCAGCATTCATGCAGATACGCAGTATTTT. The rearrangement uses TRBV6-1 and TRBJ2-3; D not resolved. Trimming removed 7 bases at V and 4 bases at J, with 6 bases between. This CDR3 has 11 residues. In germline, CDR1 is MNHNS, CDR2 SASEGT.

V is TRBV4-1 and J is TRBJ2-3; D gene unclear. The germline V and J ends were trimmed by 1 base and 4 bases, with 12 bases remaining between them. CDR3 length equals 15 residues. Germline CDR1 is MGHRA and CDR2 is YSYEKL. This chain's CDR3 is CASSQVFVAADTQYF. The CDR3, as DNA: TGCGCCAGCAGCCAAGTGTTTGTAGCCGCAGATACGCAGTATTTT.

This clonotype was observed at least ten times. The V call is TRBV28, the J call TRBJ1-1; possibly TRBD1 for D (6 bases). Germline lookup yields CDR1 MDHEN and CDR2 SYDVKM. Deletions cut 7 bases from V and 4 bases from J, with 19 bases between. The CDR3 loop spans 15 amino acids. The CDR3 region is CASIYRTGSSTEAFF. The CDR3 nucleotides are TGTGCCAGCATTTATCGTACAGGGTCTAGCACTGAAGCTTTCTTT. Combining the CDR3 with reference TRBV28 and TRBJ1-1 gives the whole variable domain DVKVTQSSRYLVKRTGEKVFLECVQDMDHENMFWYRQDPGLGLRLIYFSYDVKMKEKGDIPEGYSVSREKKERFSLILESASTNQTSMYLCASIYRTGSSTEAFFGQGTRLTVV.

The J gene is TRBJ2-3, the V gene TRBV11-3; D is uncertain. The CDR3 spans 16 residues. Trimming left V 2 bases short and J 2 bases short, with 14 bases between. Looked up from germline, CDR1 is SGHNT and CDR2 is YENEEA. In DNA, the CDR3 is TGTGCCAGCAGCTTAAGCTCCGGTTCTTTCACAGATACGCAGTATTTT. Its protein product is CASSLSSGSFTDTQYF.

This clonotype was picked up a small number of times. A clone one base away is much larger, so this may be a read error. The chain combines TRBV16 with TRBJ1-4; 9 bases agree with TRBD1. The CDR3 consists of 16 residues. CDR1 KGHSY and CDR2 FQNENV come from the germline V gene. The CDR3 DNA reads as TGTGCCAGCAGCCCAATAGAAGGGACAGGGCGCGAAAAACTGCTTTTT. Translation gives CASSPIEGTGREKLLF.

This clonotype was seen repeatedly, ten times or more. The genes are TRBV19 and TRBJ2-7; TRBD2 aligns across 7 bases. CDR1 and CDR2 (germline): LNHDA, SQIVND (reference sequence). The CDR3 consists of 14 residues. The J segment lost 2 bases and the V segment lost 9 bases, leaving 10 bases of the junction unmatched. The CDR3 nucleotides read TGTGCCAGCGCCCCCGGGGGGTCCGCCTACGAGCAGTACTTC. It specifies CASAPGGSAYEQYF.

This clonotype was picked up many times. V gene TRBV7-9 combines with J gene TRBJ1-2; D is ambiguous. The CDR3 has 14 residues. The germline CDR1 and CDR2 sequences are SEHNR and FQNEAQ (reference sequence). Trimming took off 1 base at V and 8 bases at J, with 14 bases between the two ends. CDR3: CASSLVGSSGGYTF. In DNA form, the CDR3 reads TGTGCCAGCAGCTTAGTCGGCTCTTCCGGCGGCTACACCTTC.

In its sample, this clonotype was seen once. The chain employs TRBV11-2 and TRBJ2-5; D ambiguous. The CDR3 covers 12 residues. Trimming removed 5 bases from V and 7 bases from J, with 11 bases in between. Germline V gene lookup returns CDR1 SGHAT and CDR2 FQNNGV. In DNA, the CDR3 is TGTGCCAGCAGCCCTGGGCGTGGGACCCAGTACTTC. Protein sequence: CASSPGRGTQYF.

This clonotype has only a few counts. The CDR3, as DNA: TGTGCCAGCAGCTTATACCAGGGGGAAGTTGAAAAACTGTTTTTT. Protein product: CASSLYQGEVEKLFF. The chain combines TRBV7-2 with TRBJ1-4, with 7 positions matching TRBD1. The V and J ends lost 2 bases and 7 bases, in that order; junction bases with no gene match: 7. CDR3 length: 15 amino acids. From germline, CDR1 is SGHTA and CDR2 FQGNSA.

This chain links TRBV11-2 with TRBJ2-4; D is uncertain. This CDR3 contains 11 residues. The V end was cut by 2 bases, the J end by 12 bases, with 8 bases between. CDR1 and CDR2 from the germline V gene are SGHAT and FQNNGV. CDR3 sequence reads: CASSLQQAQYF. DNA for the CDR3: TGTGCCAGCAGCTTACAGCAGGCTCAGTACTTC.

The rearrangement uses TRBV18 and TRBJ2-2; the D gene is possibly TRBD1 (6 bases). V lost 4 bases and J lost 0, with 12 bases in between. The CDR3 consists of 16 residues. Germline V lookup: CDR1 KGHSH, CDR2 LQKENI. For the CDR3, the DNA is TGTGCCAGCTCACTACAGGGTAACCCGAACACCGGGGAGCTGTTTTTT. Encoded protein: CASSLQGNPNTGELFF.

The rearrangement uses TRBV7-3 and TRBJ2-1; tentative D call: TRBD1 (6 bases). V dropped 3 bases and J dropped 1 base, with 10 bases sitting between them. Germline loops: CDR1 SGHTA, CDR2 FQGTGA. CDR3 size: 15 residues. Here the CDR3 DNA reads TGTGCCAGCAGCTTGAGTACAGGGTCCTACAATGAGCAGTTCTTC. This sequence encodes CASSLSTGSYNEQFF.

The V gene is TRBV6-1, the J gene TRBJ2-1; TRBD1 agrees at 10 bases. This CDR3 has 15 amino acids. The germline gives CDR1 MNHNS, CDR2 SASEGT. With V trimmed by 6 bases and J by 8 bases, 10 bases remained unmatched. The CDR3 bases are TGTGCCAGCAGCTCCGGGACAGGGGTATTCCATGAGCAGTTCTTC. This encodes CASSSGTGVFHEQFF.

The chain combines TRBV6-5 with TRBJ2-7; D remains ambiguous. Trimming pared 4 bases from V and 7 bases from J, leaving 11 bases between. CDR1 is MNHEY and CDR2 is SVGAGI in the germline V gene. The CDR3 covers 12 residues. The CDR3 reads CASSLSFGEQYF. CDR3 DNA sequence: TGTGCCAGCAGTTTATCCTTCGGTGAGCAGTACTTC.